These 28 T cell receptor beta chains originate from one sample sequenced in a study of beta chain features in type 1 diabetes. Expressed TCRB transcripts got sequenced, as all isolated RNA was reverse transcribed. The table came from immunoSEQ multiplex PCR; TCRdb's copy has only in-frame clones and leaves some out. This sample has roughly 370,000 clones, with approximately 15% found just once. Sequencing was carried out using naive CD4+ T cells from blood. These receptors all stem from a man under 40 in good health.

V and J are TRBV7-9 and TRBJ1-1, with a weak D call TRBD1 (5 bases). Between the trimmed V and J ends, which lost 7 bases and 3 bases, there was a span of 12 bases. The CDR3 loop spans 13 amino acids. The germline CDR1 and CDR2 sequences are SEHNR and FQNEAQ (reference sequence). CDR3 amino acids: CASKEGKDTEAFF. The CDR3 DNA sequence: TGTGCCAGCAAGGAGGGGAAAGACACTGAAGCTTTCTTT.

This clone has just a few counts. CDR3 bases: TGTGCCAGCAGCTCCGGACAGGGGGCTTCCTACGAGCAGTACTTC. The encoded protein is CASSSGQGASYEQYF. The J gene is TRBJ2-7, the V gene TRBV11-2, with 11 bases lining up with TRBD1. CDR3 size: 15 residues. Germline V gene lookup returns CDR1 SGHAT and CDR2 FQNNGV. Losses at the gene ends were 4 bases for V and 1 base for J; bases not matched to a gene: 3.

This chain uses TRBV27 with TRBJ2-7, with D perhaps matching TRBD1 (6 bases). This CDR3 is built from 13 residues. Deletions cut 5 bases from V and 1 base from J, with 9 bases between. Germline V CDR1 and CDR2: MNHEY, SMNVEV (reference sequence). CDR3 sequence: CASSRTASYEQYF. The CDR3 DNA is TGTGCCAGCAGTCGGACAGCTTCCTACGAGCAGTACTTC.

This chain links TRBV5-6 with TRBJ2-7; TRBD1 might be the D (5 bases). This CDR3 comprises 14 residues. In germline, CDR1 is SGHDT, CDR2 YYEEEE. With 4 bases removed from V and 0 bases from J, the gap between germline ends came to 11 bases. CDR3: CASSSTQGSYEQYV. CDR3 nucleotide sequence: TGTGCCAGCAGCAGCACTCAGGGCTCCTACGAGCAGTACGTC.

The rearrangement uses TRBV6-1 and TRBJ2-5, with D unclear. Looked up from germline, CDR1 is MNHNS and CDR2 is SASEGT. The CDR3 is 13 amino acids. The ends were cut back, 4 bases at V and 1 base at J, with 7 bases in the middle. As DNA, the CDR3 is TGTGCCAGCAGTGCCCCGGCCCAAGAGACCCAGTACTTC. Its translation is CASSAPAQETQYF.

CDR3 sequence (DNA): TGTGCCAGCAGCTTAGTGGCTCGGTCCTACAATGAGCAGTTCTTC. It specifies CASSLVARSYNEQFF. J is TRBJ2-1 and V is TRBV7-2; D ambiguous. With 1 base removed from V and 1 base from J, the gap between germline ends came to 8 bases. The CDR3 loop spans 15 amino acids. Germline V gene sequence: CDR1 SGHTA, CDR2 FQGNSA. Full variable domain (rest looked up from reference TRBV7-2 and TRBJ2-1): GAGVSQSPSNKVTEKGKDVELRCDPISGHTALYWYRQSLGQGLEFLIYFQGNSAPDKSGLPSDRFSAERTGGSVSTLTIQRTQQEDSAVYLCASSLVARSYNEQFFGPGTRLTVL.

This clone was detected many times. This rearrangement joins TRBV7-9 to TRBJ2-1; D is perhaps TRBD2 (5 bases). Germline V gene data show CDR1 as SEHNR and CDR2 as FQNEAQ (reference sequence). Trimming took off 3 bases at V and 4 bases at J, with 10 bases between the two ends. This CDR3 spans 14 amino acids. The CDR3 is CASSLRAGYNEQFF. The CDR3 DNA reads as TGTGCCAGCAGCTTGAGGGCCGGGTACAATGAGCAGTTCTTC.

The chain couples TRBV5-4 to TRBJ2-1, with TRBD2 matching over 7 bases. The V segment lost 4 bases and the J segment 5 bases; nucleotides outside the gene matches: 9. This CDR3 is built from 15 residues. Germline CDR1 SGHNT, CDR2 YYREEE (reference sequence). CDR3 region: CASSKGLVGDNEQFF. Here the CDR3 DNA reads TGTGCCAGCAGCAAAGGACTAGTGGGGGACAATGAGCAGTTCTTC.

There are a few counts of this clone. This chain joins TRBV11-2 and TRBJ2-7, with D unresolved. CDR1 is SGHAT and CDR2 is FQNNGV in the germline V gene. The CDR3 contains 14 residues. Trimming removed 0 bases from V and 3 bases from J, with 9 bases in between. The CDR3, as DNA: TGTGCCAGCAGCTTAGACCTAGTGGTCTACGAGCAGTACTTC. Protein: CASSLDLVVYEQYF.

In this sample, this clone turned up a few times. Other DNA variants within this sample encode the same CDR3. The chain carries TRBV2 and TRBJ1-2; D unclear. CDR1 is SNHLY, CDR2 FYNNEI, per germline. This CDR3 contains 12 residues. V was pared by 0 bases and J by 5 bases, with 4 bases between. This CDR3 reads CASSEASYGYTF. In DNA form, the CDR3 reads TGTGCCAGCAGTGAAGCGAGTTATGGCTACACCTTC.

This chain links TRBV5-1 with TRBJ2-7; D possibly corresponds to TRBD1 (5 bases). The germline V gene encodes CDR1 SGHRS and CDR2 YFSETQ. CDR3 size: 13 residues. V was cut by 4 bases and J by 2 bases, with 10 bases left in between. CDR3: CASSPGITYEQYF. In DNA, the CDR3 is TGCGCCAGCAGCCCAGGGATAACCTACGAGCAGTACTTC.

This sequence joins TRBV25-1 and TRBJ2-7; D might be TRBD1 (6 bases). Germline V gene data show CDR1 as MGHDK and CDR2 as SYGVNS. CDR3 length: 13 amino acids. The V end was cut by 6 bases, the J end by 3 bases, with 12 bases between. The CDR3 DNA reads TGTGCCAGCAGGGGGACAAGGGTCTACGAGCAGTACTTC. Its protein product is CASRGTRVYEQYF.

The CDR3 DNA is TGTGCCAGCAGTAGAGGGACTAGCGGGAGGAGACTCCTAGATGAGCAGTTCTTC. It encodes CASSRGTSGRRLLDEQFF. The chain links TRBV28 to TRBJ2-1; the match to TRBD2 covers 15 bases. V lost 5 bases and J lost 8; bases outside the gene matches: 13. Germline CDR1 is MDHEN and CDR2 is SYDVKM. CDR3 length: 18 amino acids. The variable domain in full, with the rest retrieved from reference TRBV28 and TRBJ2-1, is DVKVTQSSRYLVKRTGEKVFLECVQDMDHENMFWYRQDPGLGLRLIYFSYDVKMKEKGDIPEGYSVSREKKERFSLILESASTNQTSMYLCASSRGTSGRRLLDEQFFGPGTRLTVL.

This clone appeared a few times. The genes are TRBV9 and TRBJ2-1; D remains unclear. The germline gives CDR1 SGDLS, CDR2 YYNGEE. V shed 2 bases and J shed 6 bases, with 12 bases lying between them. This CDR3 comprises 14 residues. The CDR3 bases are TGTGCCAGCAGCGTGAAGTCGGTACCCAATGAGCAGTTCTTC. It encodes CASSVKSVPNEQFF.

The rearrangement uses TRBV9 and TRBJ2-1; 7 bases match TRBD1. The V segment lost 3 bases and the J segment 2 bases; nucleotides outside the gene matches: 8. The CDR3 is made up of 16 amino acids. Germline assignment: CDR1 SGDLS and CDR2 YYNGEE. CDR3 coding DNA: TGTGCCAGCAGCGGAGCCGGGACAGACGCCTACAATGAGCAGTTCTTC. It translates to CASSGAGTDAYNEQFF. The variable domain in full, with the rest retrieved from reference TRBV9 and TRBJ2-1, is DSGVTQTPKHLITATGQRVTLRCSPRSGDLSVYWYQQSLDQGLQFLIQYYNGEERAKGNILERFSAQQFPDLHSELNLSSLELGDSALYFCASSGAGTDAYNEQFFGPGTRLTVL.

The sample holds a few counts of this clone. The chain uses TRBV29-1 and TRBJ2-1; D gene uncertain. The CDR3 loop spans 15 amino acids. Trimming took 4 bases from V and 3 from J, leaving 16 bases between them. Germline V gene data show CDR1 as SQVTM and CDR2 as ANQGSEA. The CDR3 DNA follows: TGCAGCGTTGCCCCCGACCTAGGCTTCTACAATGAGCAGTTCTTC. Translated: CSVAPDLGFYNEQFF.

The chain joins TRBV9 to TRBJ2-2; TRBD1 aligns across 7 bases. J lost 3 bases, V lost 3 bases, and 11 bases had no gene match. Germline lookup yields CDR1 SGDLS and CDR2 YYNGEE. There are 17 residues in the CDR3. CDR3 residues: CASSADTGQIYTGELFF. CDR3 DNA sequence: TGTGCCAGCAGCGCAGATACGGGACAGATATACACCGGGGAGCTGTTTTTT.

This clone turned up a few times. CDR3 nucleotide sequence: TGTGCCTCGATAGGAGGAGGACTGAACACTGAAGCTTTCTTT. Translation gives CASIGGGLNTEAFF. The V call is TRBV7-2, the J call TRBJ1-1; D gene ambiguous. Trimming stripped 11 bases from V and 0 bases from J, with 16 bases between. Germline lookup yields CDR1 SGHTA and CDR2 FQGNSA. CDR3 length: 14 residues.

The rearrangement joins TRBV30 to TRBJ1-1; no reliable D call. The CDR3 totals 14 residues. Germline V gene data show CDR1 as GTSNPN and CDR2 as SVGIG (reference sequence). The V end was cut by 2 bases, the J end by 0 bases, with 10 bases between. Written as DNA, the CDR3 is TGTGCCTGGAGTTGGGAGCATTTGAACACTGAAGCTTTCTTT. This codes for CAWSWEHLNTEAFF.

Concerning this clone: Other DNA sequences within the sample encode an identical CDR3. J is TRBJ2-3 and V is TRBV18; TRBD1 or TRBD2 may be the D gene (5 bases each). V was pared by 2 bases and J by 2 bases, with 8 bases between. CDR1 is KGHSH, CDR2 LQKENI, per germline. The CDR3 totals 14 residues. In DNA, the CDR3 is TGTGCCAGCTCACCAGGGGGTTCCACAGATACGCAGTATTTT. Protein product: CASSPGGSTDTQYF.

At least ten counts were recorded for this clone. The chain combines TRBV2 with TRBJ2-1; D remains unclear. The CDR3 runs 12 residues. V lost 6 bases to trimming and J lost 9 bases, with 12 bases between them. CDR1 and CDR2 (germline): SNHLY, FYNNEI. CDR3 amino acids: CASREIEAEQFF. The CDR3 DNA sequence: TGTGCCAGCAGGGAAATAGAGGCTGAGCAGTTCTTC.

About this clone itself: This CDR3 is also generated by other DNA sequences in the sample. The chain has TRBV6-6 and TRBJ1-2; the match to TRBD1 covers 10 bases. V shed 7 bases, J shed 8 bases, and the junction held 13 bases outside the gene matches. There are 15 residues in the CDR3. The germline V gene encodes CDR1 MNHNY and CDR2 SVGAGI (reference sequence). The CDR3 DNA is TGTGCCAGCACCGAACGGACAGGGGGTGGGTACGGCTACACCTTC. Translation gives CASTERTGGGYGYTF.

In this sample, this clone turned up a few times. CDR3 coding DNA: TGTGCCAGCAGGCCCCGGGGTATTTCCGGGGAGCTGTTTTTT. This gives the protein CASRPRGISGELFF. This sequence joins TRBV2 and TRBJ2-2; maybe TRBD2 (5 bases). From germline, CDR1 is SNHLY and CDR2 FYNNEI. Trimming left V 6 bases short and J 6 bases short, with 14 bases between. The CDR3 covers 14 residues. Looking up the rest from reference TRBV2 and TRBJ2-2 gives the full variable domain: EPEVTQTPSHQVTQMGQEVILRCVPISNHLYFYWYRQILGQKVEFLVSFYNNEISEKSEIFDDQFSVERPDGSNFTLKIRSTKLEDSAMYFCASRPRGISGELFFGEGSRLTVL.

This clone turned up a few times. V usage is TRBV6-5 and J usage is TRBJ1-4, with D possibly being TRBD1 (6 bases). Germline CDR1 reads MNHEY; CDR2 reads SVGAGI. Between the trimmed V and J ends, which lost 6 bases and 5 bases, there was a span of 13 bases. The CDR3 has 14 residues. In nucleotides, the CDR3 is TGTGCCAGCAGACGGACAGCGAGGAATGAAAAACTGTTTTTT. It translates to CASRRTARNEKLFF.

The table lists this clone with a few counts. The chain uses TRBV10-3 and TRBJ2-1; D not resolved. Trimming took 8 bases from V and 6 from J, leaving 14 bases between them. CDR1 and CDR2 (germline): ENHRY, SYGVKD. This CDR3 has 13 amino acids. As DNA, the CDR3 is TGTGCCATCGGGCCCACTCAAGGCAATGAGCAGTTCTTC. It is translated as CAIGPTQGNEQFF.

Only a few counts were recorded for this clone. The V call is TRBV27, the J call TRBJ2-7, with D possibly TRBD1 on 6 matching bases. V dropped 9 bases and J dropped 4 bases, with 16 bases sitting between them. CDR3 length equals 13 residues. CDR1 MNHEY and CDR2 SMNVEV come from the germline V gene (reference sequence). The CDR3 region has the DNA TGTGCCAGACCACAGGGAAGGACTTACGAGCAGTACGTC. It translates to CARPQGRTYEQYV.

The gene calls are TRBV18 and TRBJ2-5; 7 bases align to TRBD2. Trimming at V came to 0 bases and at J to 3 bases, leaving 4 bases not matched to a gene. Germline V gene lookup returns CDR1 KGHSH and CDR2 LQKENI. This CDR3 has 15 residues. The DNA of the CDR3 is TGTGCCAGCTCACCACCCGAACGGGGGGAAGAGACCCAGTACTTC. Translation: CASSPPERGEETQYF.

This clone has more than one count but fewer than ten. V is TRBV7-2 and J is TRBJ2-1; D might be TRBD2 (6 bases). From germline, CDR1 is SGHTA and CDR2 FQGNSA. This CDR3 has 15 amino acids. Trimming removed 3 bases at V and 0 bases at J, with 9 bases between. CDR3: CASSFEGGSYNEQFF. In DNA form, the CDR3 reads TGTGCCAGCAGCTTCGAGGGAGGCTCCTACAATGAGCAGTTCTTC.